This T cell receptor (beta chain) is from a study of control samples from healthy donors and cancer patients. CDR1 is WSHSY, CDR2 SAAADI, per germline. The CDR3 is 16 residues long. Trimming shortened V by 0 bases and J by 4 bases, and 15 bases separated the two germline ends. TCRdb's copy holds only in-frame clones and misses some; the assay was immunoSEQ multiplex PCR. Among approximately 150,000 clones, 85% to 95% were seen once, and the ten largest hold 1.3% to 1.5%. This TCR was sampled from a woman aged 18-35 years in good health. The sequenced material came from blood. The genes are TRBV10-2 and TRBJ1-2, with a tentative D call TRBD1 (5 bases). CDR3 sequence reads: CASSESASFGAYGYTF. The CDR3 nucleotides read TGCGCCAGCAGTGAGTCGGCCTCGTTCGGGGCCTATGGCTACACCTTC.